A single sample is the source of the 23 T cell receptor beta chains below, sequenced in a study of regulatory T cells in long-lasting Graves disease. Time point of the sample: newly diagnosed GD, antithyroid drugs for less than 3 months. From PBMCs, RNA was extracted and then used to make the TCR library. HTBI primers from iRepertoire and Arm-PCR of CDR3 regions yielded the TCR beta libraries. Each CDR3 protein gets one entry after TCRdb re-called the multiplex PCR reads with MiXCR. The data show more than 450,000 distinct CDR3 sequences, approximately 12% seen once. The same data also went into a second study, on T cells in Graves' hyperthyroidism and ophthalmopathy.

The sequencing used peripheral blood mononuclear cells (PBMCs), collected at new diagnosis, from a patient treated with antithyroid drugs. These receptors originate from a woman in her 30s with Graves disease.

A word on this clonotype: A much larger clone differs from this one at a single base, so this may be a read error. The chain has TRBV2 and TRBJ1-1, with D possibly TRBD1 on 5 matching bases. The V end lost 7 bases, the J end lost 11 bases, and 14 bases lay between the germline ends. The CDR3 consists of 11 residues. Per the germline V gene, CDR1 is SNHLY and CDR2 is FYNNEI. CDR3: CASMKRGAAFF. The CDR3 nucleotides are TGTGCCAGCATGAAAAGGGGTGCCGCTTTCTTT.

This clonotype was counted only a few times. V is TRBV20-1 and J is TRBJ2-3; D not resolved. The germline V and J ends were trimmed by 1 base and 1 base, with 6 bases remaining between them. Germline loops: CDR1 DFQATT, CDR2 SNEGSKA (reference sequence). This CDR3 comprises 13 residues. The chain's CDR3 is CSARGPGTDTQYF. In DNA, the CDR3 is TGCAGTGCTAGAGGGCCGGGCACAGATACGCAGTATTTT.

A remark on this clonotype: A read error may produce the germline difference seen at one junction end. V and J are TRBV10-2 and TRBJ2-1; 9 bases are shared with TRBD2. Germline V CDR1 and CDR2: WSHSY, SAAADI. CDR3 length: 15 amino acids. CDR3 region: CASSIAGARYNKQFF. The CDR3 DNA follows: TGCGCCAGCAGTATAGCGGGAGCAAGATACAATAAGCAGTTCTTC.

The V and J genes are TRBV28 and TRBJ1-2; 11 bases are shared with TRBD1. Germline trimming cut 2 bases from V and 14 bases from J; bases unmatched to any gene: 16. The CDR3 is 16 amino acids. Germline-derived CDR1 and CDR2 are MDHEN and SYDVKM. CDR3 residues: CASSLAANLGTGGITF. The CDR3 nucleotides read TGTGCCAGCAGTTTAGCCGCCAACCTGGGGACAGGGGGTATTACCTTC.

This clonotype was seen repeatedly, ten times or more. The V gene is TRBV20-1, the J gene TRBJ2-3; the D gene could be TRBD1 or TRBD2 (5 bases each). The CDR3 sequence is 17 residues long. Deletions cut 1 base from V and 0 bases from J, with 17 bases between. Germline values: CDR1 DFQATT, CDR2 SNEGSKA (reference sequence). CDR3 residues: CSARVLGPKHSTDTQYF. The CDR3 DNA is TGCAGTGCTAGAGTGTTGGGACCCAAACATAGCACAGATACGCAGTATTTT.

This clonotype was recorded many times. The chain has TRBV28 and TRBJ2-7; D may match TRBD1 or TRBD2 (7 bases each). The CDR3 contains 16 residues. V was cut by 2 bases and J by 4 bases, with 18 bases left in between. Germline lookup yields CDR1 MDHEN and CDR2 SYDVKM. The CDR3 loop reads CASSLRGDREGYEQYF. For the CDR3, the DNA is TGTGCCAGCAGTTTAAGAGGAGACAGGGAGGGTTACGAGCAGTACTTC.

This clonotype has a count of ten or more. The V gene is TRBV28, the J gene TRBJ2-7, with TRBD1 matching 9 bases. With V trimmed by 2 bases and J by 7 bases, 6 bases remained unmatched. The CDR3 loop spans 14 amino acids. Looked up from germline, CDR1 is MDHEN and CDR2 is SYDVKM. CDR3 sequence: CASSLVGQGSEQYF. The DNA of the CDR3 is TGTGCCAGCAGTTTAGTGGGACAGGGTTCGGAGCAGTACTTC. The full variable domain, its missing parts supplied by reference TRBV28 and TRBJ2-7, is DVKVTQSSRYLVKRTGEKVFLECVQDMDHENMFWYRQDPGLGLRLIYFSYDVKMKEKGDIPEGYSVSREKKERFSLILESASTNQTSMYLCASSLVGQGSEQYFGPGTRLTVT.

This clonotype occurred a few times. The J gene is TRBJ2-3, the V gene TRBV3-1, with 12 positions matching TRBD2. This CDR3 is built from 16 residues. Germline CDR1 reads LGHDT; CDR2 reads YNNKEL (reference sequence). The V gene end was trimmed by 4 bases and the J gene end by 7 bases; junction bases not matched to a gene: 9. This CDR3 reads CASSRPSGRARNTQYF. The CDR3 bases are TGTGCCAGCAGCCGACCTAGCGGGAGGGCCCGGAATACGCAGTATTTT.

The chain has TRBV7-2 and TRBJ1-5; D might be TRBD1 (5 bases). The V and J ends lost 3 bases and 1 base respectively, with 13 bases between them. CDR1 SGHTA and CDR2 FQGNSA come from the germline V gene. This CDR3 contains 16 residues. The CDR3: CASSLEGLRSNQPQHF. The CDR3 nucleotides are TGTGCCAGCAGCTTGGAGGGGCTACGAAGCAATCAGCCCCAGCATTTT.

Many counts were recorded for this clonotype. The rearrangement joins TRBV7-8 to TRBJ2-1; 14 nucleotides line up with TRBD2. V was pared by 5 bases and J by 5 bases, with 5 bases of the junction left unmatched. The CDR3 has 16 amino acids. Germline CDR1 is SGHVS and CDR2 is FQNEAQ. The chain's CDR3 is CASSVEGLAGDNEQFF. CDR3 nucleotides: TGTGCCAGCAGCGTAGAGGGACTAGCGGGAGACAATGAGCAGTTCTTC.

This clonotype has at least ten counts. The CDR3 DNA sequence: TGTGCCAGCAGCTTAGCGCAAAGCTCCTACAATGAGCAGTTCTTC. It specifies CASSLAQSSYNEQFF. The chain uses TRBV7-9 and TRBJ2-1; D remains ambiguous. Trimming removed 0 bases from V and 0 bases from J, with 6 bases in between. Germline V gives CDR1 SEHNR, CDR2 FQNEAQ (reference sequence). This CDR3 comprises 15 residues. The full variable domain, completed using reference TRBV7-9 and TRBJ2-1, is DTGVSQNPRHKITKRGQNVTFRCDPISEHNRLYWYRQTLGQGPEFLTYFQNEAQLEKSRLLSDRFSAERPKGSFSTLEIQRTEQGDSAMYLCASSLAQSSYNEQFFGPGTRLTVL.

This clonotype was detected ten times or more. The rearrangement joins TRBV10-1 to TRBJ2-5; the match to TRBD2 covers 9 bases. The germline V gene encodes CDR1 WNHNN and CDR2 SYGVQD (reference sequence). The CDR3 runs 18 residues. V gave up 4 bases and J gave up 7 bases; unmatched junction bases: 19. Here the CDR3 reads CASSGGQTSGPHFGTQYF. CDR3 sequence (DNA): TGCGCCAGCAGTGGGGGACAGACTAGCGGACCCCACTTCGGGACCCAGTACTTC.

In its sample, this clonotype was seen many times. The rearrangement links TRBV27 to TRBJ1-5, with TRBD1 as a possible D gene (6 bases). Deletions cut 6 bases from V and 4 bases from J, with 13 bases between. Germline lookup yields CDR1 MNHEY and CDR2 SMNVEV (reference sequence). There are 14 residues in the CDR3. The CDR3 DNA reads as TGTGCCAGCAGCCCAGACAGGTCAAATCAGCCCCAGCATTTT. It encodes CASSPDRSNQPQHF.

J is TRBJ1-5 and V is TRBV24-1; perhaps TRBD1 as D (5 bases). Germline V lookup: CDR1 KGHDR, CDR2 SFDVKD. Trimming removed 4 bases from V and 7 bases from J, with 10 bases in between. The CDR3 runs to 13 residues. The CDR3 DNA reads TGTGCCACCAGTGACGCAGGGCGACAGCCCCAGCATTTT. Translated, it gives CATSDAGRQPQHF.

This clonotype was counted at least ten times. The J gene is TRBJ2-1, the V gene TRBV11-3; D is possibly TRBD1 (6 bases). V shed 5 bases and J shed 4 bases, with 15 bases lying between them. CDR3 length: 15 residues. The germline CDR1 and CDR2 sequences are SGHNT and YENEEA. The CDR3 region is CASSNIWTAYNEQFF. In DNA form, the CDR3 reads TGTGCCAGCAGCAACATTTGGACAGCTTACAATGAGCAGTTCTTC.

Worth noting for this clonotype: One junction end disagrees with the germline gene, perhaps due to a read error. This chain links TRBV15 with TRBJ2-1; TRBD1 agrees at 8 bases. This CDR3 contains 14 residues. Germline V gene lookup returns CDR1 LNHNV and CDR2 YYDKDF (reference sequence). CDR3 coding DNA: TGTGCCACCAGCAGGGACAGGGCGGTCAATGGGCAGTTCTTC. This translates into CATSRDRAVNGQFF.

With regard to this clonotype: The CDR3 end shows no conserved phenylalanine or tryptophan, and so a read error is likely. The chain links TRBV28 to TRBJ2-7; 8 positions agree with TRBD2. Germline assignment: CDR1 MDHEN and CDR2 SYDVKM. The CDR3 has 15 amino acids. V was clipped by 6 bases and J by 1 base; unmatched bases: 8. The CDR3 reads CASSTPGTSSYEQYL. CDR3 nucleotides: TGTGCCAGCAGCACCCCCGGGACTAGTTCCTACGAGCAGTACCTC.

To note about this clonotype: One base away lies a much larger clone, so this may be a sequencing read error. CDR3 in amino acids: CASGSPGVGYTF. The CDR3 DNA follows: TGCGCCAGCGGCTCTCCAGGGGTCGGCTACACCTTC. The J gene is TRBJ1-2, the V gene TRBV10-2; possibly TRBD1 for D (6 bases). The CDR3 consists of 12 residues. The V end lost 8 bases, the J end lost 8 bases, and 15 bases lay between the germline ends. In germline, CDR1 is WSHSY, CDR2 SAAADI.

This clonotype was counted many times. The J gene is TRBJ1-1, the V gene TRBV10-3, with D uncertain. V shed 6 bases and J shed 1 base, with 21 bases lying between them. The CDR3 sequence is 17 residues long. Germline lookup yields CDR1 ENHRY and CDR2 SYGVKD. The CDR3 coding sequence is TGTGCCATCAGATCGGACCGTATGGGAGGGCCGAACACTGAAGCTTTCTTT. This codes for CAIRSDRMGGPNTEAFF.

This clonotype was seen only a few times. The chain recombines TRBV20-1 with TRBJ2-1, with 10 bases identical to TRBD2. This CDR3 region has 17 residues. Per the germline V gene, CDR1 is DFQATT and CDR2 is SNEGSKA (reference sequence). V was clipped by 1 base and J by 3 bases; unmatched bases: 9. The chain's CDR3 is CSARAGSGRNNYNEQFF. The CDR3 region has the DNA TGCAGTGCTAGAGCGGGTAGCGGGAGGAATAACTACAATGAGCAGTTCTTC.

There are many counts of this clonotype. The chain has TRBV20-1 and TRBJ2-5; 10 positions agree with TRBD2. V shed 5 bases, J shed 2 bases, and the junction held 11 bases outside the gene matches. CDR3 length: 16 amino acids. Germline values: CDR1 DFQATT, CDR2 SNEGSKA (reference sequence). In nucleotides, the CDR3 is TGCAGTGCTCCTAAGCGGGAGGGCCGAAGGCAAGAGACCCAGTACTTC. Its translation: CSAPKREGRRQETQYF.

This clonotype was detected a few times. The CDR3 spells CASSSIRDRVYEQYF. The CDR3 nucleotides read TGTGCCAGCAGCTCGATCCGGGACAGGGTGTACGAGCAGTACTTC. V is TRBV11-2 and J is TRBJ2-7, with 9 positions matching TRBD1. The germline CDR1 and CDR2 sequences are SGHAT and FQNNGV. The CDR3 runs 15 residues. Unmatched junction bases numbered 8, after V lost 4 bases and J lost 4 bases.

In its sample, this clonotype was seen many times. J is TRBJ1-5 and V is TRBV30, with D perhaps TRBD1 (6 bases). V lost 2 bases to trimming and J lost 10 bases, with 18 bases between them. The CDR3 contains 14 residues. The germline V gene has CDR1 GTSNPN and CDR2 SVGIG (reference sequence). CDR3 region: CAWSKGQTNLPQHF. As DNA, the CDR3 is TGTGCCTGGAGTAAGGGACAAACCAATTTACCCCAGCATTTT.